These 32 T cell receptor beta chains share one sample of origin, sequenced in a study of regulatory T cells in long-lasting Graves disease (dated by TCRdb to 2020 to 2023). In light of the paper, this sample's time point label describes: newly diagnosed GD, antithyroid drugs for less than 3 months. RNA was extracted from PBMCs in TRIzol for both TCR sequencing and RNA sequencing. The library was prepared using multiplex PCR. The reads were generated on an Illumina HiSeq 4000. CDR3 regions were amplified by Arm-PCR with iRepertoire HTBI primers to construct TCR beta libraries. TCRdb cleaned the public reads at Q25 with fastp, built clones with MiXCR and kept in-frame beta chains. Here each entry gathers all rows of one CDR3 protein and keeps the most common genes and DNA. This sample gives about 530,000 distinct CDR3 sequences in total; 16% of them show up just once. The top ten clonotypes cover 20% to 25% of the sample.

These records were also assigned to another study, of T cells in Graves' hyperthyroidism and ophthalmopathy.

The sample here was peripheral blood mononuclear cells (PBMCs), taken at new diagnosis, from a patient treated with antithyroid drugs. The receptors come from a woman aged 40-65 years with Graves disease. Donor details come from another sample of the same person, matched by shared clones.

The chain recombines TRBV24-1 with TRBJ2-1; 8 nucleotides line up with TRBD2. CDR1 KGHDR and CDR2 SFDVKD come from the germline V gene. V lost 2 bases and J lost 0; bases outside the gene matches: 2. CDR3 length: 16 amino acids. The CDR3 is CATSDWRGASYNEQFF. The CDR3 coding sequence is TGTGCCACCAGTGATTGGCGGGGGGCCTCCTACAATGAGCAGTTCTTC.

With regard to this clonotype: A read error may explain this, as a much larger clone is one base away. The chain is built from TRBV29-1 and TRBJ2-7, with D possibly being TRBD1 (5 bases). This CDR3 contains 12 residues. The germline gives CDR1 SQVTM, CDR2 ANQGSEA. V shed 7 bases and J shed 2 bases, with 12 bases lying between them. CDR3 sequence (DNA): TGCAGCGCCAGGACGGACACCTACGAGCAGTACTTC. This encodes CSARTDTYEQYF.

This clonotype was counted once. This may be a read error: a much more frequent sequence differs by one nucleotide. In DNA, the CDR3 is TGTGCCAGTAAGCGGACAGGGGGACGCACTGAAGCTTTCTTT. It yields the protein CASKRTGGRTEAFF. The chain is built from TRBV2 and TRBJ1-1, with 10 bases fitting TRBD1. This CDR3 region has 14 residues. Germline V CDR1 and CDR2: SNHLY, FYNNEI. V shed 9 bases and J 4 bases; nucleotides not matched to a gene: 8.

Ten or more counts support this clonotype. This chain uses TRBV20-1 with TRBJ2-5; 11 bases line up with TRBD2. The CDR3 extends over 15 amino acids. CDR1 is DFQATT and CDR2 is SNEGSKA in the germline V gene (reference sequence). V shed 3 bases and J 1 base; nucleotides not matched to a gene: 4. DNA for the CDR3: TGCAGTGCTAGGGCTAGCGGGGGGTTCCAAGAGACCCAGTACTTC. Amino acids: CSARASGGFQETQYF.

There are a few counts of this clonotype. The chain recombines TRBV4-1 with TRBJ2-3, with 16 bases that match TRBD2. In germline, CDR1 is MGHRA, CDR2 YSYEKL. This CDR3 is 18 amino acids long. V lost 5 bases to trimming and J lost 5 bases; unmatched junction nucleotides: 10. The CDR3 loop is CASSTGPGLAGGRDTQYF. CDR3 in DNA: TGCGCCAGCAGCACCGGTCCGGGACTAGCGGGGGGGAGAGATACGCAGTATTTT.

This clonotype was detected ten times or more. The chain combines TRBV12-3 or TRBV12-4 with TRBJ1-1, with 7 positions matching TRBD1. With V trimmed by 5 bases and J by 0 bases, 9 bases remained unmatched. This CDR3 is 16 amino acids long. CDR3 residues: CASSPWDSVMNTEAFF. CDR3 in DNA: TGTGCCAGCAGTCCCTGGGACAGTGTTATGAACACTGAAGCTTTCTTT.

The table lists this clonotype with a few counts. This chain links TRBV29-1 with TRBJ2-3; D ambiguous. Germline values: CDR1 SQVTM, CDR2 ANQGSEA. With 6 bases removed from V and 2 bases from J, the gap between germline ends came to 12 bases. The CDR3 covers 13 residues. CDR3 protein: CSVPHRDTDTQYF. CDR3 nucleotide sequence: TGCAGCGTCCCCCATAGGGACACAGATACGCAGTATTTT.

The chain links TRBV11-2 to TRBJ2-1, with 8 bases lining up with TRBD2. Losses at the gene ends were 3 bases for V and 6 bases for J; bases not matched to a gene: 13. Germline CDR1 is SGHAT and CDR2 is FQNNGV. This CDR3 is built from 17 residues. CDR3 bases: TGTGCCAGCAGCTTGGAAAGGACTAGCCGGGGGTCCAATGAGCAGTTCTTC. This sequence encodes CASSLERTSRGSNEQFF. The entire variable domain, with the rest obtained from reference TRBV11-2 and TRBJ2-1, is as follows: EAGVAQSPRYKIIEKRQSVAFWCNPISGHATLYWYQQILGQGPKLLIQFQNNGVVDDSQLPKDRFSAERLKGVDSTLKIQPAKLEDSAVYLCASSLERTSRGSNEQFFGPGTRLTVL.

This clonotype was detected many times. This sequence joins TRBV5-1 and TRBJ1-1; D is ambiguous. Germline V lookup: CDR1 SGHRS, CDR2 YFSETQ. Trimming took 7 bases from V and 2 from J, leaving 12 bases between them. The CDR3 contains 13 residues. The CDR3 sequence is CASQYSRNTEAFF. In DNA, the CDR3 is TGCGCCAGCCAATACAGCAGAAACACTGAAGCTTTCTTT. The entire variable domain, with the rest obtained from reference TRBV5-1 and TRBJ1-1, is as follows: KAGVTQTPRYLIKTRGQQVTLSCSPISGHRSVSWYQQTPGQGLQFLFEYFSETQRNKGNFPGRFSGRQFSNSRSEMNVSTLELGDSALYLCASQYSRNTEAFFGQGTRLTVV.

This clonotype was counted once. One base away lies a much larger clone, so this may be a sequencing read error. The V gene is TRBV20-1, the J gene TRBJ2-5; maybe TRBD1 (6 bases). Germline CDR1 is DFQATT and CDR2 is SNEGSKA (reference sequence). Trimming removed 6 bases from V and 6 bases from J, with 20 bases in between. CDR3 length: 14 amino acids. CDR3 sequence (DNA): TGCAGTGCCCTCCAACCCACAGGGACAAAGACCCAGTACTTC. This sequence encodes CSALQPTGTKTQYF.

This chain uses TRBV7-8 with TRBJ1-6; D call uncertain. This CDR3 comprises 15 residues. V was trimmed by 0 bases and J by 9 bases, leaving 12 bases between them. CDR1 is SGHVS, CDR2 FQNEAQ, per germline. CDR3 DNA sequence: TGTGCCAGCAGCTTAGCGTCCCGCTCAGGTTCACCCCTCCACTTT. It specifies CASSLASRSGSPLHF.

The sample holds a few counts of this clonotype. CDR3 in amino acids: CASSGDRGLSPLHF. The CDR3 DNA follows: TGTGCCAGCAGCGGGGACAGGGGGCTTTCACCCCTCCACTTT. The gene calls are TRBV5-6 and TRBJ1-6; 12 nucleotides agree with TRBD1. V lost 4 bases and J lost 9; bases outside the gene matches: 2. Germline V gives CDR1 SGHDT, CDR2 YYEEEE. The CDR3 runs to 14 residues.

This clonotype was counted only a few times. V and J are TRBV29-1 and TRBJ2-1; 12 positions agree with TRBD2. The J segment lost 9 bases and the V segment lost 4 bases, leaving 1 base of the junction unmatched. Germline V gene data show CDR1 as SQVTM and CDR2 as ANQGSEA. The CDR3 runs 12 residues. The CDR3 coding sequence is TGCAGCGTTGTGGGACTAGCGGGTGAGCAGTTCTTC. Its translation: CSVVGLAGEQFF.

The sample holds many counts of this clonotype. The chain is built from TRBV11-3 and TRBJ2-2; D is perhaps TRBD2 (5 bases). This CDR3 spans 16 amino acids. Germline loops: CDR1 SGHNT, CDR2 YENEEA. V was trimmed by 5 bases and J by 0 bases, leaving 13 bases between them. DNA for the CDR3: TGTGCCAGCAGCCCTCGTGGGCGGGCGAACACCGGGGAGCTGTTTTTT. As protein: CASSPRGRANTGELFF. Drawing the rest from reference TRBV11-3 and TRBJ2-2, the complete variable domain is EAGVVQSPRYKIIEKKQPVAFWCNPISGHNTLYWYLQNLGQGPELLIRYENEEAVDDSQLPKDRFSAERLKGVDSTLKIQPAELGDSAVYLCASSPRGRANTGELFFGEGSRLTVL.

The V gene is TRBV4-1, the J gene TRBJ2-4; 12 nucleotides match TRBD2. CDR3 size: 16 residues. V shed 3 bases and J 5 bases; nucleotides not matched to a gene: 5. The germline V gene has CDR1 MGHRA and CDR2 YSYEKL. The CDR3 nucleotides are TGCGCCAGCAGCCAGATACTAGCGGGGGGTCAAAACATTCAGTACTTC. Translation: CASSQILAGGQNIQYF.

This clonotype was seen ten or more times. The chain joins TRBV11-2 to TRBJ2-5; D unresolved. Germline loops: CDR1 SGHAT, CDR2 FQNNGV. Trimming took off 7 bases at V and 2 bases at J, with 5 bases between the two ends. The CDR3 is 11 residues long. CDR3 nucleotide sequence: TGTGCCAGCACCTTGCAAGAGACCCAGTACTTC. Encoded protein: CASTLQETQYF.

To note about this clonotype: A much larger clone is a single base away; this may be a read error. The chain employs TRBV6-5 and TRBJ2-7; D tentatively reads TRBD1 or TRBD2 (5 bases each). CDR3 size: 13 residues. CDR1 is MNHEY and CDR2 is SVGAGI in the germline V gene. The DNA of the CDR3 is TGTGCCAGCAGTTTGGGACCGAACTACGAGCGGTACTTC. Translated: CASSLGPNYERYF.

The rearrangement links TRBV14 to TRBJ1-2; 7 bases match TRBD1. Germline values: CDR1 SGHDN, CDR2 FVKESK. This CDR3 has 17 amino acids. The V and J ends lost 8 bases and 0 bases, in that order; junction bases with no gene match: 15. The CDR3 DNA reads as TGTGCCAGCTCACCCGGACAGGCGATTTTATCTAACTATGGCTACACCTTC. This sequence encodes CASSPGQAILSNYGYTF. Variable domain in full (rest from reference TRBV14 and TRBJ1-2): EAGVTQFPSHSVIEKGQTVTLRCDPISGHDNLYWYRRVMGKEIKFLLHFVKESKQDESGMPNNRFLAERTGGTYSTLKVQPAELEDSGVYFCASSPGQAILSNYGYTFGSGTRLTVV.

This clonotype has just a few counts. The V gene is TRBV20-1, the J gene TRBJ2-5; 9 nucleotides agree with TRBD2. Germline V gene sequence: CDR1 DFQATT, CDR2 SNEGSKA (reference sequence). The CDR3 runs 12 residues. The CDR3 loop is CSCLAGIETQYF. CDR3 nucleotide sequence: TGCAGCTGTCTAGCGGGGATCGAGACCCAGTACTTC.

This clonotype was picked up many times. The gene calls are TRBV7-2 and TRBJ2-7, with TRBD1 matching over 12 bases. CDR1 SGHTA and CDR2 FQGNSA come from the germline V gene. The CDR3 length is 16 residues. V shed 5 bases and J 4 bases; nucleotides not matched to a gene: 9. CDR3 loop: CASSTAGTGGIYEQYF. In DNA form, the CDR3 reads TGTGCCAGCAGCACCGCCGGGACAGGGGGCATTTACGAGCAGTACTTC.

This clonotype has only a few counts. The rearrangement joins TRBV3-1 to TRBJ1-5, with 9 bases that match TRBD1. The length of the CDR3 is 16 residues. Per the germline V gene, CDR1 is LGHDT and CDR2 is YNNKEL (reference sequence). Trimming cost V 2 bases and J 1 base; bases outside gene matches: 3. CDR3 bases: TGTGCCAGCAGCCAAACAGGGGGCAGGAGCAATCAGCCCCAGCATTTT. This gives the protein CASSQTGGRSNQPQHF.

V usage is TRBV7-9 and J usage is TRBJ1-5, with 9 positions matching TRBD1. The length of the CDR3 is 15 residues. The germline CDR1 and CDR2 sequences are SEHNR and FQNEAQ (reference sequence). Losses at the gene ends were 5 bases for V and 10 bases for J; bases not matched to a gene: 12. This CDR3 reads CASSQMGQGMSPQHF. The CDR3 bases are TGTGCCAGCAGCCAAATGGGACAGGGTATGTCTCCCCAGCATTTT.

This clonotype has just a few counts. CDR3 sequence (DNA): TGTGCCAGCTCACCCCCGACAGGGGAGGGAGACTCTGGAAACACCATATATTTT. Its translation: CASSPPTGEGDSGNTIYF. The chain joins TRBV18 to TRBJ1-3; 8 bases align to TRBD1. V lost 3 bases and J lost 0; bases outside the gene matches: 10. The CDR3 loop spans 18 amino acids. Per germline, CDR1 KGHSH and CDR2 LQKENI.

This clonotype was observed a handful of times. A much larger clone differs by one base, so this may be a read error. This chain joins TRBV2 and TRBJ1-5; D perhaps matches TRBD1 (5 bases). V was clipped by 4 bases and J by 3 bases, with 7 bases between them. CDR1 is SNHLY and CDR2 is FYNNEI in the germline V gene. The CDR3 consists of 13 residues. The CDR3, as DNA: TGTGCCAGCAGTGCAGGGAACAATCAGCCCCAGCATTTT. This codes for CASSAGNNQPQHF.

The sample holds many counts of this clonotype. The chain is built from TRBV11-2 and TRBJ2-5, with a weak D call TRBD2 (5 bases). Germline CDR1 is SGHAT and CDR2 is FQNNGV. The germline V and J ends were trimmed by 5 bases and 4 bases, with 14 bases remaining between them. CDR3 length: 14 residues. The CDR3 loop is CASSHPGLIETQYF. The CDR3, as DNA: TGTGCCAGCAGCCACCCCGGACTCATAGAGACCCAGTACTTC.

This clonotype was picked up many times. One end of the junction is discordant with germline, which a read error may explain. The chain uses TRBV5-1 and TRBJ1-4; 7 nucleotides match TRBD1. There are 16 residues in the CDR3. Germline assignment: CDR1 SGHRS and CDR2 YFSETQ. This CDR3 reads CASSFGTATTNEKLFF. Here the CDR3 DNA reads TGTGCCAGCAGCTTTGGGACAGCTACAACTAATGAAAAACTGTTTTTT. The whole variable domain, remainder taken from reference TRBV5-1 and TRBJ1-4, is KAGVTQTPRYLIKTRGQQVTLSCSPISGHRSVSWYQQTPGQGLQFLFEYFSETQRNKGNFPGRFSGRQFSNSRSEMNVSTLELGDSALYLCASSFGTATTNEKLFFGSGTQLSVL.

This clonotype was picked up many times. The chain recombines TRBV12-3 or TRBV12-4 with TRBJ2-7; D may be TRBD2 (6 bases). The CDR3 loop spans 11 amino acids. The ends were cut back, 5 bases at V and 11 bases at J, with 13 bases in the middle. The CDR3 spells CASSAGTREYF. The CDR3 DNA is TGTGCCAGCAGTGCCGGGACTCGGGAGTACTTC.

This clonotype was detected many times. This sequence joins TRBV20-1 and TRBJ1-2; D might be TRBD1 (5 bases). Trimming pared 6 bases from V and 6 bases from J, leaving 17 bases between. The CDR3 covers 13 residues. Per the germline V gene, CDR1 is DFQATT and CDR2 is SNEGSKA (reference sequence). The CDR3 reads CSAGGAAANGYTF. The CDR3 nucleotides are TGCAGTGCGGGTGGGGCTGCGGCGAATGGCTACACCTTC.

As concerns this clonotype: A much larger clone lies a single base off, so this may be a read error. J is TRBJ1-1 and V is TRBV30; D is unresolved. Germline assignment: CDR1 GTSNPN and CDR2 SVGIG (reference sequence). Trimming stripped 4 bases from V and 4 bases from J, with 13 bases between. The CDR3 runs 13 residues. In DNA form, the CDR3 reads TGTGCCTGGAACCAAGGGCCCAGCACTGAAGCTTTCTTT. It specifies CAWNQGPSTEAFF. The variable domain in full, completed from reference TRBV30 and TRBJ1-1, reads SQTIHQWPATLVQPVGSPLSLECTVEGTSNPNLYWYRQAAGRGLQLLFYSVGIGQISSEVPQNLSASRPQDRQFILSSKKLLLSDSGFYLCAWNQGPSTEAFFGQGTRLTVV.

CDR3 nucleotides: TGTGCCAGCAGCGCCACCGGGACAGTTTTATCCTATGGCTACACCTTC. Amino acid sequence: CASSATGTVLSYGYTF. The chain has TRBV7-9 and TRBJ1-2; 7 bases fit TRBD1. The length of the CDR3 is 16 residues. V shed 5 bases, J shed 4 bases, and the junction held 13 bases outside the gene matches. Germline CDR1 reads SEHNR; CDR2 reads FQNEAQ (reference sequence). Full variable domain (outside the CDR3, taken from reference TRBV7-9 and TRBJ1-2): DTGVSQNPRHKITKRGQNVTFRCDPISEHNRLYWYRQTLGQGPEFLTYFQNEAQLEKSRLLSDRFSAERPKGSFSTLEIQRTEQGDSAMYLCASSATGTVLSYGYTFGSGTRLTVV.

This sequence joins TRBV20-1 and TRBJ2-2; TRBD1 matches 7 bases. The CDR3 contains 12 residues. Germline V gene data show CDR1 as DFQATT and CDR2 as SNEGSKA (reference sequence). Germline trimming cut 6 bases from V and 6 bases from J; bases unmatched to any gene: 4. CDR3 in amino acids: CSALGQAGELFF. Here the CDR3 DNA reads TGCAGTGCCCTAGGACAGGCCGGGGAGCTGTTTTTT.

The V gene is TRBV29-1, the J gene TRBJ1-1, with 10 bases fitting TRBD1. Germline values: CDR1 SQVTM, CDR2 ANQGSEA. The CDR3 extends over 15 amino acids. V trimming: 6 bases; J trimming: 5 bases; junction bases outside the gene matches: 12. CDR3 coding DNA: TGCAGCGTGGACTTTCAAGACAGGGGGCGTACTGAAGCTTTCTTT. The encoded protein is CSVDFQDRGRTEAFF.